The rows below give T cell receptor beta chains drawn from one sample of a study of T-cell reconstitution after alpha-beta-depleted transplantation in children. TCRdb re-analysed the PCR reads in MiXCR, keeping a single row per CDR3 protein. The sample has about 220,000 distinct CDR3 sequences, approximately 15% seen once; the top ten hold roughly two fifths. This material consisted of PBMCs, mostly from graft donor cells, taken 360 days after TCRalphabeta/CD19-depleted stem cell transplant. These receptor sequences come from a male patient aged 2 to 9 who had a stem cell transplant for acute lymphoblastic leukemia, so the T cells may come from the graft donor. The CDR3 runs from the conserved cysteine through the conserved F or W. A D gene is named only where the DNA matches it firmly. Only part of the rows carry a size: once, few, many, or a class if the clone is expanded.

D	V	size	J	DNA	CDR3
NA	TRBV19	NA	TRBJ2-7	TGTGCCAGCACGCCGGGACAAGGCTACGAGCAGTACTTC	CASTPGQGYEQYF
NA	TRBV15	few	TRBJ1-3	TGTGCCACCAGCCTAAAAGCTGGAAACACCATATATTTT	CATSLKAGNTIYF
TRBD2	TRBV28	few	TRBJ2-2	TGTGCCAGCAGTTTAACGGGACTAGCGGGGAACACCGGGGAGCTGTTTTTT	CASSLTGLAGNTGELFF
NA	TRBV4-3	NA	TRBJ2-1	TGCGCCAGCAGCCAAGATTACAATGAGCAGTTCTTC	CASSQDYNEQFF
TRBD1	TRBV10-3	few	TRBJ1-2	TGTGCCATCAGGGGGACAGTGAACTATGGCTACACCTTC	CAIRGTVNYGYTF
NA	TRBV6-5	few	TRBJ1-1	TGTGCCAGCAGTTACGGGGGGCTACTGAACACTGAAGCTTTCTTT	CASSYGGLLNTEAFF
TRBD1	TRBV27	NA	TRBJ2-7	TGTGCCAGCAGTGACAGGGGTAGCGAGCAGTACTTC	CASSDRGSEQYF
TRBD1	TRBV11-2	NA	TRBJ1-1	TGTGCCAGCAAAACAGGGGCCGAAGCTTTCTTT	CASKTGAEAFF
NA	TRBV20-1	NA	TRBJ2-3	TGCAGTGCTAAAAGAAGGGGGGCAGGCACAGATACGCAGTATTTT	CSAKRRGAGTDTQYF
NA	TRBV20-1	NA	TRBJ2-5	TGCAGTGCTAGAGTAGCGGAAGAGACCCAGTACTTC	CSARVAEETQYF
TRBD2	TRBV6-5	NA	TRBJ2-3	TGTGCCAGCAGTTCCGGACTAGCGGGGGGGCCTGGCACAGATACGCAGTATTTT	CASSSGLAGGPGTDTQYF
NA	TRBV7-2	NA	TRBJ2-5	TGTGCCAGCAGGTTCAGGGTGGAAGAGACCCAGTACTTC	CASRFRVEETQYF
NA	TRBV11-1	NA	TRBJ2-1	TGTGCCAGCAGCTTCTGGGGCAGTGGGATAGGCTCCTACAATGAGCAGTTCTTC	CASSFWGSGIGSYNEQFF
NA	TRBV7-2	many	TRBJ2-5	TGTGCCAGCAGTCAAGGGACCCGAGAGACCCAGTACTTC	CASSQGTRETQYF
NA	TRBV12-3/TRBV12-4	many	TRBJ1-5	TGTGCCAGCAGTTTAACACAGAAGCAGCCCCAGCATTTT	CASSLTQKQPQHF
NA	TRBV9	NA	TRBJ2-7	TGTGCCAGCGGCGAGCAGTACTTC	CASGEQYF
NA	TRBV7-9	NA	TRBJ1-2	TGTGCCAGCAGCGTACTATGGGAAGGCTACACCTTC	CASSVLWEGYTF
TRBD2	TRBV11-3	NA	TRBJ2-1	TGTGCCAGCAGCTTAGTTTTCCTAGCGGGAGGGGTTAGGAATGAGCAGTTCTTC	CASSLVFLAGGVRNEQFF
TRBD1	TRBV11-2	NA	TRBJ1-1	TGTGCCAGCAGCTTAGCGACAGGGAGTGAAGCTTTCTTT	CASSLATGSEAFF
TRBD2	TRBV20-1	few	TRBJ2-7	TGCAGTGCTAGAGATCAGGGACTAGCCCGTTACGAGCAGTACTTC	CSARDQGLARYEQYF
NA	TRBV7-9	few	TRBJ2-7	TGTGCCAGCAGCTTAGAGGGGCGGGCCTACGAGCAGTACTTC	CASSLEGRAYEQYF
TRBD2	TRBV20-1	NA	TRBJ2-5	TGCAGTGCTAAAGGGACTATAAGCCCCCAAGAGACCCAGTACTTC	CSAKGTISPQETQYF
NA	TRBV12-3/TRBV12-4	few	TRBJ1-6	TGTGCCAGCAGAAAAGGGAATTCCGCGAGCTCCTATAATTCACCCCTCCACTTT	CASRKGNSASSYNSPLHF
NA	TRBV4-3	NA	TRBJ2-3	TGCGCCAGCAGCCAAGATGTAACTTTCCCAGATACGCAGTATTTT	CASSQDVTFPDTQYF
NA	TRBV12-3/TRBV12-4	few	TRBJ2-3	TGTGCCAGCAGTTTAGCGGCAGGGACAGATACGCAGTATTTT	CASSLAAGTDTQYF
NA	TRBV20-1	NA	TRBJ1-1	TGCAGTGGGACCCCTTTGAACACTGAAGCTTTCTTT	CSGTPLNTEAFF
TRBD1	TRBV6-5	NA	TRBJ2-1	TGTGCCAGCAGTTTCCTCATCGACAGGGGCCCCTACAATGAGCAGTTCTTC	CASSFLIDRGPYNEQFF
NA	TRBV12-3/TRBV12-4	many	TRBJ2-1	TGTGCCAGCAGTTTATCTAGGTGGGGGGGCGGGAATGAGCAGTTCTTC	CASSLSRWGGGNEQFF
NA	TRBV7-8	NA	TRBJ2-3	TGTGCCAGCCAGATCGGAGATACGCAGTATTTT	CASQIGDTQYF
NA	TRBV20-1	few	TRBJ1-1	TGCAGTGCTAGAGGGGCCATACATGGGAAGTCTGAAGCTTTCTTT	CSARGAIHGKSEAFF
TRBD2	TRBV6-2/TRBV6-3	few	TRBJ2-1	TGTGCCAGTTCCTCTTGGACTAGATACAATGAGCAGTTCTTC	CASSSWTRYNEQFF
TRBD1	TRBV19	NA	TRBJ1-1	TGTGCCTGGAGGATGAGACAGGGGGCTTTTTTGGACACTGAAGCTTTCTTT	CAWRMRQGAFLDTEAFF
NA	TRBV7-2	NA	TRBJ2-1	TGTGCCAGCAGCGTCCAGCGTGGCAATGAGCAGTTCTTC	CASSVQRGNEQFF
NA	TRBV5-5	NA	TRBJ2-5	TGTGCCAGCAGCCCCTACACGGGCCAAGAGACCCAGTACTTC	CASSPYTGQETQYF
NA	TRBV20-1	few	TRBJ1-2	TGCAGTGCTAGAGTTACAGATAACTATGGCTACACCTTC	CSARVTDNYGYTF
NA	TRBV3-1	NA	TRBJ2-3	TGTGCCAGCAGCCAAGCGGTTAGCACAGATACGCAGTATTTT	CASSQAVSTDTQYF
NA	TRBV29-1	NA	TRBJ1-1	TGCAGCGTTGGGCCCGGGACAATGAACACTGAAGCTTTCTTT	CSVGPGTMNTEAFF
TRBD1	TRBV27	many	TRBJ2-1	TGTGCCAGCAGTTTATGGGTAGGGACAGGGAGGTTTTTGTACAATGAGCAGTTCTTC	CASSLWVGTGRFLYNEQFF
NA	TRBV5-1	few	TRBJ2-2	TGCGCCAGCAGCCGTCCGGGACAAAGGGTAACCGGGGAGCTGTTTTTT	CASSRPGQRVTGELFF
NA	TRBV4-2	NA	TRBJ2-1	TGTGCCAGCAGCCAAGACCCCCATCAGCAGTTCTTC	CASSQDPHQQFF